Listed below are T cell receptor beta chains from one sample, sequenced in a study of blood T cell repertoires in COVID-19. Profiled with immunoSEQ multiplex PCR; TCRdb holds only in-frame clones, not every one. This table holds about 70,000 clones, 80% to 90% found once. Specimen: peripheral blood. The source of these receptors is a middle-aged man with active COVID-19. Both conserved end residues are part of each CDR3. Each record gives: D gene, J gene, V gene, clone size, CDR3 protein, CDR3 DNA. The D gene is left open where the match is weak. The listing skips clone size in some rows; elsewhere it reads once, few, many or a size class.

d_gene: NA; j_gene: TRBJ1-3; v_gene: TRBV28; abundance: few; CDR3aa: CASSLGLTRSGNTIYF; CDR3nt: TGTGCCAGCAGTTTGGGGCTGACCCGATCTGGAAACACCATATATTTT
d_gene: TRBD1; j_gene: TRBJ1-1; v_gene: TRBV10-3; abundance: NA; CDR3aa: CAISMDRGTEAFF; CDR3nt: TGTGCCATCTCGATGGACAGGGGAACTGAAGCTTTCTTT
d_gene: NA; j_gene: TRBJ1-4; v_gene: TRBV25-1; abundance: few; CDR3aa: CASTGLTGTNEKLFF; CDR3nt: TGTGCCAGCACAGGCTTAACCGGGACAAATGAAAAACTGTTTTTT
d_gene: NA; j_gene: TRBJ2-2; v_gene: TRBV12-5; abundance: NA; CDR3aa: CASGAGWLQAGELFF; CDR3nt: TGTGCTAGTGGTGCAGGTTGGCTCCAGGCCGGGGAGCTGTTTTTT
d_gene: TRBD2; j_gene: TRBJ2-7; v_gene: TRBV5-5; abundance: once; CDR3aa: CASSLWASGGIEQYF; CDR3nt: TGTGCCAGCAGCTTGTGGGCTAGCGGGGGGATCGAGCAGTACTTC
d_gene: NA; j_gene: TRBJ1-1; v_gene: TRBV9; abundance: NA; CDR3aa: CASTVTSTGTTEAFF; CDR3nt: TGTGCCAGCACCGTGACATCTACAGGGACCACTGAAGCTTTCTTT
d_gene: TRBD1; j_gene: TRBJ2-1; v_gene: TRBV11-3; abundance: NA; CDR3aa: CASSPRQGATGEQFF; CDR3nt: TGTGCCAGCAGCCCGAGACAGGGGGCGACGGGTGAGCAGTTCTTC
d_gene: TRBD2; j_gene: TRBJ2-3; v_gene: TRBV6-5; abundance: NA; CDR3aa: CASSLAGVADTQYF; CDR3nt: TGTGCCAGCAGCCTAGCGGGGGTTGCGGATACGCAGTATTTT
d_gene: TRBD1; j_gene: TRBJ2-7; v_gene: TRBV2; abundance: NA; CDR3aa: CASALRQGAYEQYF; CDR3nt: TGTGCCAGCGCGCTCCGCCAGGGGGCCTACGAGCAGTACTTC
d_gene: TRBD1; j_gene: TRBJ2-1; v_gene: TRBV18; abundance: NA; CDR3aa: CASSSRQGSSNEQFF; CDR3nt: TGTGCCAGCTCATCCCGACAGGGGTCGAGCAATGAGCAGTTCTTC
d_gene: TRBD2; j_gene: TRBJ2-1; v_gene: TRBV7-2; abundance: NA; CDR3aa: CASSLQWGGGNEQFF; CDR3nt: TGTGCCAGCAGCTTACAGTGGGGCGGGGGCAATGAGCAGTTCTTC
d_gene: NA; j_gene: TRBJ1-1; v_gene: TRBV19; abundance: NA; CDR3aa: CASSINGNTEAFF; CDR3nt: TGTGCCAGTAGTATTAACGGGAACACTGAAGCTTTCTTT
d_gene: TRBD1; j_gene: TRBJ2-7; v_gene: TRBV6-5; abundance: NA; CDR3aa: CASRAQGFEQYF; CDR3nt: TGTGCCAGCAGAGCACAGGGGTTCGAGCAGTACTTC
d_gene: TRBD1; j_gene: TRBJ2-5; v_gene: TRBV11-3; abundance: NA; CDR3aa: CASSTGTGASRETQYF; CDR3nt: TGTGCCAGCAGCACCGGGACAGGGGCGTCGAGGGAGACCCAGTACTTC
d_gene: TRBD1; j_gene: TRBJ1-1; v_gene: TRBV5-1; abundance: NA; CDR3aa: CASSQGQRSNTEAFF; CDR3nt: TGCGCCAGCAGCCAGGGACAGAGGAGCAACACTGAAGCTTTCTTT
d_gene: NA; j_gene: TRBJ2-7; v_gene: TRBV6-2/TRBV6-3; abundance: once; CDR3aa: CASSYCAPKCEQYF; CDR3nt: TGTGCCAGCAGTTACTGCGCCCCGAAGTGCGAGCAGTACTTC
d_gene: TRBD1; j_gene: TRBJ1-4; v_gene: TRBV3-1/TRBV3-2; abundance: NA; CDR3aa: CASSQARAGGGEKLFF; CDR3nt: TGTGCCAGCAGCCAAGCCCGGGCAGGGGGCGGAGAAAAACTGTTTTTT
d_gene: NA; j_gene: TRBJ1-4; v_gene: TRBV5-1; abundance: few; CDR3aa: CASSRGENEKLFF; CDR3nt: TGCGCCAGCAGCCGGGGGGAGAATGAAAAACTGTTTTTT
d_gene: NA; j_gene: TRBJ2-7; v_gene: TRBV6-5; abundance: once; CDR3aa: CASSSEGSYEQYF; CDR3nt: TGTGCCAGCAGTTCCGAGGGCAGCTACGAGCAGTACTTC
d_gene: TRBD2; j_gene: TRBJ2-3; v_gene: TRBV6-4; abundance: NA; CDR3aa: CASSDSLAGGDTQYF; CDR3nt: TGTGCCAGCAGTGACTCCCTAGCGGGGGGAGATACGCAGTATTTT
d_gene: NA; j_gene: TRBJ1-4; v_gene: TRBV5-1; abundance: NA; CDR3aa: CASSLTIPNEKLFF; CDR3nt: TGCGCCAGCAGCCTGACAATCCCCAATGAAAAACTGTTTTTT
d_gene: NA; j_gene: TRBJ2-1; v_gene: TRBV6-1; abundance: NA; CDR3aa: CASSEAWAQAVYEQFF; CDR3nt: TGTGCCAGCAGTGAAGCATGGGCCCAGGCAGTCTATGAGCAGTTCTTC
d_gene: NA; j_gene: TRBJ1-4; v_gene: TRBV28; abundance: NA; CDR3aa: CASSWPGGVEKLFF; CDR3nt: TGTGCCAGCAGTTGGCCGGGGGGCGTTGAAAAACTGTTTTTT
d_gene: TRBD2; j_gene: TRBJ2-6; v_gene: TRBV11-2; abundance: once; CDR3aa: CASSLGFVAGGQGANVLTF; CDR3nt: TGTGCCAGCAGCTTAGGGTTTGTAGCGGGGGGGCAAGGGGCCAACGTCCTGACTTTC
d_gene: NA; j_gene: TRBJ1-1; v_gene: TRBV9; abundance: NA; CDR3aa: CASSVGGMNTEAFF; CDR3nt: TGTGCCAGCAGCGTCGGAGGGATGAACACTGAAGCTTTCTTT
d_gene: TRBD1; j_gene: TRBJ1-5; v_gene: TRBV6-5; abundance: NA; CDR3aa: CASSLGQGNQPRHF; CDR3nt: TGTGCCAGCAGCCTCGGACAGGGAAACCAGCCCCGGCATTTT
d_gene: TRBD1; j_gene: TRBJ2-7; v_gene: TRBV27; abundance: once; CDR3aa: CASSLTGTGVRNEQYF; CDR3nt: TGTGCCAGCAGTTTAACTGGGACAGGGGTCAGGAACGAGCAGTACTTC
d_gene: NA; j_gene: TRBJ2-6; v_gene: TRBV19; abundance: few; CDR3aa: CASSRADSSSGANVLTF; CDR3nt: TGTGCCAGTAGCAGAGCCGACAGTAGCTCTGGGGCCAACGTCCTGACTTTC
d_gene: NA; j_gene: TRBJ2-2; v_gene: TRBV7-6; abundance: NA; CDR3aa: CASSAFAANTGELFF; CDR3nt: TGTGCCAGCAGCGCGTTTGCCGCGAACACCGGGGAGCTGTTTTTT
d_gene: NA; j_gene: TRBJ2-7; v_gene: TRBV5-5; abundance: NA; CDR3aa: CASSLHISYEQYF; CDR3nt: TGTGCCAGCAGCTTACACATCTCCTACGAGCAGTACTTC
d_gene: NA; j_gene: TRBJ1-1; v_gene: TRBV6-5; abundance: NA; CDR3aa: CASSLRGSNTEAFF; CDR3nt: TGTGCCAGCAGCCTCAGGGGCTCGAACACTGAAGCTTTCTTT